Following are 13 T cell receptor beta chains from one sample sequenced in a study of cytomegalovirus exposure and HLA in healthy donors. Primers included in the PCR were 60 Vbeta and 13 Jbeta primers. Sequenced by immunoSEQ multiplex PCR; TCRdb stores in-frame clones only, minus some. Its clone listing holds 150,000 to 200,000 clones. The sample taken for sequencing was PBMCs. These receptor sequences come from a man younger than 40 in good health and CMV-seronegative.

V and J are TRBV29-1 and TRBJ1-1; possibly TRBD1 for D (6 bases). This CDR3 is built from 20 residues. CDR1 is SQVTM, CDR2 ANQGSEA, per germline. V dropped 4 bases and J dropped 5 bases, with 35 bases sitting between them. The CDR3 bases are TGCAGCGTTGCAGGTCATGGAGTAGTGGGGGCACCGGGACGTAAGACTGAAGCTTTCTTT. Its protein product is CSVAGHGVVGAPGRKTEAFF.

The J gene is TRBJ2-1, the V gene TRBV10-1; D uncertain. CDR3 length: 14 residues. Trimming removed 2 bases at V and 6 bases at J, with 11 bases between. Germline CDR1 reads WNHNN; CDR2 reads SYGVQD (reference sequence). The CDR3 coding sequence is TGCGCCAGCAGTGAGCCAGACACTGCCAATGAGCAGTTCTTC. Amino acids: CASSEPDTANEQFF.

The rearrangement joins TRBV9 to TRBJ2-5; D not resolved. Germline V gene sequence: CDR1 SGDLS, CDR2 YYNGEE. V was pared by 2 bases and J by 13 bases, with 12 bases between. This CDR3 is 11 amino acids long. In DNA, the CDR3 is TGTGCCAGCAGCGTGGAGTTCCCTCGGTACTTC. It codes for CASSVEFPRYF. Full variable domain (remainder filled in from reference TRBV9 and TRBJ2-5): DSGVTQTPKHLITATGQRVTLRCSPRSGDLSVYWYQQSLDQGLQFLIQYYNGEERAKGNILERFSAQQFPDLHSELNLSSLELGDSALYFCASSVEFPRYFGPGTRLLVL.

V and J are TRBV6-6 and TRBJ2-1, with 9 bases fitting TRBD1. Germline CDR1 MNHNY, CDR2 SVGAGI (reference sequence). V was clipped by 5 bases and J by 10 bases; unmatched bases: 6. The CDR3 totals 13 residues. The CDR3 coding sequence is TGTGCCAGCAGTAGTACAGGGGGCGACGAGCAGTTCTTC. It is translated as CASSSTGGDEQFF.

The rearrangement links TRBV7-2 to TRBJ2-7; TRBD1 might be the D (5 bases). With 8 bases removed from V and 0 bases from J, the gap between germline ends came to 20 bases. CDR1 is SGHTA, CDR2 FQGNSA, per germline. CDR3 length: 16 amino acids. The CDR3 region has the DNA TGTGCCAGCCCCTTCGTGATGGCAGGGCACTCCTACGAGCAGTACTTC. Translating it yields CASPFVMAGHSYEQYF.

This chain joins TRBV9 and TRBJ2-6, with unresolved D. The CDR3 sequence is 15 residues long. The V gene lost 0 bases and the J gene lost 0 bases, with 4 bases spanning the gap. Germline CDR1 is SGDLS and CDR2 is YYNGEE. The CDR3 reads CASSVADSGANVLTF. Here the CDR3 DNA reads TGTGCCAGCAGCGTAGCAGACTCTGGGGCCAACGTCCTGACTTTC.

The chain recombines TRBV7-9 with TRBJ1-4; D not resolved. V was cut by 1 base and J by 3 bases, with 9 bases left in between. This CDR3 has 15 amino acids. The germline V gene has CDR1 SEHNR and CDR2 FQNEAQ (reference sequence). CDR3 in amino acids: CASSLDGVSNEKLFF. The DNA for the CDR3 is TGTGCCAGCAGCTTAGACGGGGTTTCTAATGAAAAACTGTTTTTT.

The rearrangement uses TRBV19 and TRBJ1-3; D unclear. Germline V gene data show CDR1 as LNHDA and CDR2 as SQIVND (reference sequence). The CDR3 is 14 residues long. Trimming took off 8 bases at V and 3 bases at J, with 14 bases between the two ends. The chain's CDR3 is CASGPWESGNTIYF. The DNA for the CDR3 is TGTGCCAGTGGCCCATGGGAGAGTGGAAACACCATATATTTT.

The V call is TRBV18, the J call TRBJ1-1; D possibly corresponds to TRBD1 (6 bases). The CDR3 consists of 16 residues. V lost 0 bases to trimming and J lost 9 bases, with 20 bases between them. Germline V gene lookup returns CDR1 KGHSH and CDR2 LQKENI. The CDR3 DNA follows: TGTGCCAGCTCACCACCGGTTGCCGGCCGTGACAGGCAAGCTTTCTTT. Protein: CASSPPVAGRDRQAFF.

V gene TRBV7-3 combines with J gene TRBJ1-5, with 7 bases aligning to TRBD1. The CDR3 totals 15 residues. Germline values: CDR1 SGHTA, CDR2 FQGTGA. V lost 5 bases to trimming and J lost 5 bases; unmatched junction nucleotides: 9. DNA for the CDR3: TGTGCCAGCAGCACCGGACAGGCTGTGGATCAGCCCCAGCATTTT. As protein: CASSTGQAVDQPQHF.

The J gene is TRBJ2-1, the V gene TRBV10-1, with 12 positions matching TRBD2. The CDR3 covers 17 residues. Germline-derived CDR1 and CDR2 are WNHNN and SYGVQD (reference sequence). The V segment lost 3 bases and the J segment 0 bases; nucleotides outside the gene matches: 3. The CDR3 DNA reads as TGCGCCAGCAGTGATCGGACTAGCGGGGTCTCCTACAATGAGCAGTTCTTC. Protein product: CASSDRTSGVSYNEQFF.

The DNA of the CDR3 is TGTGCCAGCAGCTTCGGGGGAGGGCCTCGGGAGCAGTACTTC. This codes for CASSFGGGPREQYF. This chain joins TRBV11-2 and TRBJ2-7, with TRBD2 matching over 7 bases. This CDR3 has 14 amino acids. Looked up from germline, CDR1 is SGHAT and CDR2 is FQNNGV. The trim removed 3 bases at V and 7 bases at J, leaving 9 bases unmatched. The full variable domain, rest sourced from reference TRBV11-2 and TRBJ2-7, is EAGVAQSPRYKIIEKRQSVAFWCNPISGHATLYWYQQILGQGPKLLIQFQNNGVVDDSQLPKDRFSAERLKGVDSTLKIQPAKLEDSAVYLCASSFGGGPREQYFGPGTRLTVT.

Of note for this clone: This CDR3 is also generated by other DNA sequences in the sample. The chain links TRBV5-1 to TRBJ2-3, with TRBD2 matching over 12 bases. With 0 bases clipped from V and 1 base from J, the junction kept 0 bases outside the gene matches. The CDR3 totals 16 residues. The germline V gene encodes CDR1 SGHRS and CDR2 YFSETQ. CDR3 amino acids: CASSLGLAGGTDTQYF. CDR3 DNA sequence: TGCGCCAGCAGCTTGGGACTAGCGGGAGGCACAGATACGCAGTATTTT.